Shown below are 17 T cell receptor beta chains from a single sample sequenced in a study of spatial heterogeneity in lung cancer. As to time point: sample taken at primary tumor resection. TCRdb recomputed calls from the 5' RACE reads with MiXCR, one row per CDR3 protein. The table has over 8,500 distinct CDR3 sequences, approximately 15% seen once. The antigens for these receptors are not known. Study findings and constraints: Counts of expanded intratumoral alpha and beta TCRs tracked tumor mutation counts.

Sequenced material: lung tumor tissue, taken at surgery. These receptors were taken from a male donor with early-stage non-small cell lung cancer.

The sample holds many counts of this clonotype. Because this beta chain is a stray read in a library intended to capture alpha chains, its abundance should not be given much weight. The CDR3 DNA reads TGTGCCACCAGCAGAGTAAAACTAGGTCCTTCCGGGGAGCTGTTTTTT. Translation gives CATSRVKLGPSGELFF. This rearrangement joins TRBV15 to TRBJ2-2, with a weak D call TRBD2 (5 bases). The CDR3 loop spans 16 amino acids. Trimming cost V 1 base and J 6 bases, with 15 bases left between them. The germline CDR1 and CDR2 sequences are LNHNV and YYDKDF (reference sequence).

This clonotype was seen once. This beta chain is off target for a library built for alpha chains, so its abundance means little. The V gene is TRBV20-1, the J gene TRBJ2-7; 9 bases are a match to TRBD1. There are 13 residues in the CDR3. Trimming at V came to 6 bases and at J to 3 bases, leaving 6 bases not matched to a gene. The V gene's germline CDR1 is DFQATT and CDR2 SNEGSKA (reference sequence). CDR3 amino acids: CSARDRVNYEQYF. CDR3 in DNA: TGCAGTGCAAGGGACAGGGTCAACTACGAGCAGTACTTC.

This clonotype was seen many times. Being off target in a library aimed at alpha chains, this beta chain has a size of little meaning. This chain connects TRBV12-3 or TRBV12-4 to TRBJ1-5; D unclear. There are 15 residues in the CDR3. Trimming left V 5 bases short and J 6 bases short, with 17 bases between. In DNA form, the CDR3 reads TGTGCCAGCAGTCCGATGGACGGTGCCGCTCAGCCCCAGCATTTT. The encoded protein is CASSPMDGAAQPQHF.

There are many counts of this clonotype. In a library made to pick up alpha chains, this beta chain is a stray read with a size that means little. This chain connects TRBV6-1 to TRBJ2-5; 8 bases are a match to TRBD1. Per germline, CDR1 MNHNS and CDR2 SASEGT. This CDR3 spans 15 amino acids. V shed 4 bases, J shed 1 base, and the junction held 5 bases outside the gene matches. The CDR3 DNA follows: TGTGCCAGCAGTGGACAGGGGAGTCCCCAAGAGACCCAGTACTTC. It codes for CASSGQGSPQETQYF.

Concerning this clonotype itself: In a library made to pick up alpha chains, this beta chain is a stray read with a size that means little. The chain is built from TRBV20-1 and TRBJ1-2; D unresolved. CDR3 length equals 15 residues. Between the trimmed V and J ends, which lost 3 bases and 2 bases, there was a span of 16 bases. CDR1 and CDR2 from the germline V gene are DFQATT and SNEGSKA (reference sequence). DNA for the CDR3: TGCAGTGCTAGCCTCCTCTCGACGGGAAACTATGGCTACACCTTC. It specifies CSASLLSTGNYGYTF.

Many counts were recorded for this clonotype. Within a library made for alpha chains, this beta chain is off target, and its count is uninformative. The CDR3 protein is CSAGGSGRNQPQHF. The DNA for the CDR3 is TGCAGTGCTGGGGGGTCCGGTCGAAATCAGCCCCAGCATTTT. The rearrangement links TRBV20-1 to TRBJ1-5, with a possible D match to TRBD1 (5 bases). The V gene's germline CDR1 is DFQATT and CDR2 SNEGSKA (reference sequence). There are 14 residues in the CDR3. The V end was cut by 5 bases, the J end by 4 bases, with 15 bases between.

Within the sample, this clonotype is medium-sized. This beta chain came through as a stray read in a library set up for alpha chains, and its size says little. The V call is TRBV29-1, the J call TRBJ2-3, with a weak D call TRBD1 (6 bases). The germline V and J ends were trimmed by 1 base and 3 bases, with 11 bases remaining between them. The CDR3 sequence is 14 residues long. Germline V gives CDR1 SQVTM, CDR2 ANQGSEA. The DNA for the CDR3 is TGCAGCGTTGAAGCATTCCAGGGGACAGATACGCAGTATTTT. Its translation is CSVEAFQGTDTQYF.

This clonotype was detected many times. Since the library was made to target alpha chains, this beta chain is a stray read and its abundance is not meaningful. The genes are TRBV3-1 and TRBJ2-4; the D gene is possibly TRBD1 (5 bases). Trimming removed 0 bases from V and 0 bases from J, with 15 bases in between. This CDR3 is 18 amino acids long. In germline, CDR1 is LGHDT, CDR2 YNNKEL (reference sequence). The CDR3 sequence: CASSQDSPTVLAKNIQYF. DNA of the CDR3: TGTGCCAGCAGCCAAGATAGTCCGACAGTTCTAGCCAAAAACATTCAGTACTTC. The variable domain in full, completed from reference TRBV3-1 and TRBJ2-4, reads DTAVSQTPKYLVTQMGNDKSIKCEQNLGHDTMYWYKQDSKKFLKIMFSYNNKELIINETVPNRFSPKSPDKAHLNLHINSLELGDSAVYFCASSQDSPTVLAKNIQYFGAGTRLSVL.

This clonotype was seen many times. Found in a library prepared for alpha chains, this beta chain is an off-target read, and its abundance has little meaning. The J gene is TRBJ1-4, the V gene TRBV7-9; D call uncertain. The CDR3 runs to 14 residues. Germline V gene sequence: CDR1 SEHNR, CDR2 FQNEAQ (reference sequence). V shed 4 bases and J shed 6 bases, with 12 bases lying between them. Here the CDR3 DNA reads TGTGCCAGCAGCTCGGACCTCTTCGATGAAAAACTGTTTTTT. Protein: CASSSDLFDEKLFF. Combining the CDR3 with reference TRBV7-9 and TRBJ1-4 gives the whole variable domain DTGVSQNPRHKITKRGQNVTFRCDPISEHNRLYWYRQTLGQGPEFLTYFQNEAQLEKSRLLSDRFSAERPKGSFSTLEIQRTEQGDSAMYLCASSSDLFDEKLFFGSGTQLSVL.

The sample holds many counts of this clonotype. In a library made to pick up alpha chains, this beta chain is a stray read with a size that means little. The chain links TRBV6-6 to TRBJ2-1, with 9 bases aligning to TRBD2. In germline, CDR1 is MNHNY, CDR2 SVGAGI (reference sequence). Trimming took 5 bases from V and 8 from J; bases not matched to a gene: 10. The CDR3 loop spans 15 amino acids. The CDR3 nucleotides read TGTGCCAGCAGTCAGTTGGGCGGGAGGGGCGATGAGCAGTTCTTC. Its protein is CASSQLGGRGDEQFF.

In its sample, this clonotype is medium-sized (0.01 to 0.1%). Since it is a stray read in a library aimed at alpha chains, this beta chain has a size that is not meaningful. This sequence joins TRBV5-1 and TRBJ1-1, with 9 bases that match TRBD1. The CDR3 extends over 15 amino acids. The V segment lost 0 bases and the J segment 6 bases; nucleotides outside the gene matches: 6. Germline CDR1 is SGHRS and CDR2 is YFSETQ. Here the CDR3 DNA reads TGCGCCAGCAGCTTGGCCGGGGACAGGGCCTCTGAAGCTTTCTTT. It specifies CASSLAGDRASEAFF.

Comment on this clonotype: For a library built for alpha chains, this beta chain is a stray read; little rests on its size. The chain combines TRBV7-9 with TRBJ1-2, with D uncertain. The CDR3 loop spans 12 amino acids. Trimming took 2 bases from V and 6 from J, leaving 7 bases between them. In germline, CDR1 is SEHNR, CDR2 FQNEAQ (reference sequence). This chain's CDR3 is CASSLTAHGYTF. DNA for the CDR3: TGTGCCAGCAGCTTAACGGCTCATGGCTACACCTTC.

In this sample, this clonotype turned up many times. This beta chain appears as a stray read in a library generated for alpha chains; its size is not informative. The V gene is TRBV20-1, the J gene TRBJ2-3; TRBD1 matches at 8 bases. Trimming took 5 bases from V and 0 from J; bases not matched to a gene: 10. The CDR3 has 16 residues. The germline V gene encodes CDR1 DFQATT and CDR2 SNEGSKA (reference sequence). CDR3 sequence: CSAALTGDASTDTQYF. The DNA of the CDR3 is TGCAGTGCTGCCTTGACAGGGGACGCAAGCACAGATACGCAGTATTTT.

Comments on this clonotype: Little can be read into the size of this beta chain, an off-target read in a library designed for alpha chains. The chain links TRBV12-3 or TRBV12-4 to TRBJ1-5; tentative D call: TRBD1 (6 bases). This CDR3 spans 16 amino acids. The V gene lost 6 bases and the J gene lost 7 bases, with 22 bases spanning the gap. CDR3 DNA: TGTGCCAGCAGCCCCCCGGGACAATTCCTTGGGCAGCCCCAGCATTTT. This codes for CASSPPGQFLGQPQHF.

With regard to this clonotype: In a library made to pick up alpha chains, this beta chain is a stray read with a size that means little. V gene TRBV4-3 combines with J gene TRBJ2-7; D is uncertain. CDR1 and CDR2 (germline): LGHNA, YSLEER. This CDR3 region has 14 residues. The V and J ends lost 3 bases and 6 bases respectively, with 15 bases between them. The CDR3, as DNA: TGCGCCAGCAGCCAGGATGTGACCCCCTCCGAGCAGTACTTC. This gives the protein CASSQDVTPSEQYF.

This clonotype was picked up many times. Because the library targeted alpha chains, this beta chain is an off-target read whose size means little. The rearrangement joins TRBV7-9 to TRBJ2-1; D is undetermined. V was cut by 3 bases and J by 8 bases, with 5 bases left in between. This CDR3 has 11 amino acids. CDR1 and CDR2 from the germline V gene are SEHNR and FQNEAQ (reference sequence). CDR3 DNA: TGTGCCAGCAGCTTTATCCATGAGCAGTTCTTC. Translation gives CASSFIHEQFF.

This clonotype was counted at least ten times. This beta chain was picked up by a library intended for alpha chains and is off target, so its count carries little meaning. The CDR3 nucleotides are TGTGCCAGCAGCCAGGACAGGGGGTTGTTCGGTCAGCCCCAGCATTTT. Its translation is CASSQDRGLFGQPQHF. The V gene is TRBV28, the J gene TRBJ1-5; 10 bases agree with TRBD1. CDR3 size: 16 residues. Trimming removed 6 bases from V and 6 bases from J; junction bases left unmatched: 11. CDR1 and CDR2 from the germline V gene are MDHEN and SYDVKM.